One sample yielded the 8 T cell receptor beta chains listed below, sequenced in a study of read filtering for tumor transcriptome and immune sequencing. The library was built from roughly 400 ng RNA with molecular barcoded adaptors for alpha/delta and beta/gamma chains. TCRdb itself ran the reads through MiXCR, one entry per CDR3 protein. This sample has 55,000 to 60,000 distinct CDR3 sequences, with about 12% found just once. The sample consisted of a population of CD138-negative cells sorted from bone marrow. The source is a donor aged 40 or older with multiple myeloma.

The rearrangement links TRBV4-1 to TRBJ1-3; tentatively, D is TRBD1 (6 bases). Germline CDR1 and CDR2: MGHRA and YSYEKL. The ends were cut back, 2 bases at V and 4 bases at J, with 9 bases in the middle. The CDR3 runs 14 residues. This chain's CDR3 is CASSQIGTGNTIYF. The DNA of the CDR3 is TGCGCCAGCAGCCAAATAGGGACAGGAAACACCATATATTTT.

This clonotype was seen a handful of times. This CDR3 is CASSESRIGRRTF. The CDR3 bases are TGTGCCAGCAGTGAGAGCAGGATCGGCCGTCGCACCTTC. This chain joins TRBV6-4 and TRBJ1-2, with no clear D. Trimming took off 3 bases at V and 13 bases at J, with 18 bases between the two ends. The CDR3 is 13 amino acids. The germline gives CDR1 MRHNA, CDR2 SNTAGT.

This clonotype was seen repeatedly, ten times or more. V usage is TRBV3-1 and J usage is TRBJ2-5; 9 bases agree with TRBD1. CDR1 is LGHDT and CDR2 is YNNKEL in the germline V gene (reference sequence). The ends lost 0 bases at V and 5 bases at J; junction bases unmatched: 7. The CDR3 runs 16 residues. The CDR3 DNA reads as TGTGCCAGCAGCCAAGAGACAGGGGGAGATGGGGAGACCCAGTACTTC. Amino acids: CASSQETGGDGETQYF.

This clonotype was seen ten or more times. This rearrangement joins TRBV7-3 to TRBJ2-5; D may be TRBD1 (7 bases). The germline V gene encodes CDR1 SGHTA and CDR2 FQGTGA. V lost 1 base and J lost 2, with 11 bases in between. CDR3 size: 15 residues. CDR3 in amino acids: CASSLSGTVQETQYF. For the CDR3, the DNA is TGTGCCAGCAGCTTAAGCGGGACAGTTCAAGAGACCCAGTACTTC.

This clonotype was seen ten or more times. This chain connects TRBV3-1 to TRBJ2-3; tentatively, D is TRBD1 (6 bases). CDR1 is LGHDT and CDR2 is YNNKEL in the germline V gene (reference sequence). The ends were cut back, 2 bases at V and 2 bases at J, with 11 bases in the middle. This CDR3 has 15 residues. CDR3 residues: CASSQIQGFTDTQYF. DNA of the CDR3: TGTGCCAGCAGCCAAATACAGGGCTTCACAGATACGCAGTATTTT.

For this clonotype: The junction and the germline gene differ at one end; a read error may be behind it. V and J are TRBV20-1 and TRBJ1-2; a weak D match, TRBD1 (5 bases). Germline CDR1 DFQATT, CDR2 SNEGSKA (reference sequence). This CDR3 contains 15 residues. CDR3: CSAGDGADPEHGYTF. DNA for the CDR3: TGCAGTGCTGGAGACGGGGCCGACCCTGAGCATGGCTACACCTTC.

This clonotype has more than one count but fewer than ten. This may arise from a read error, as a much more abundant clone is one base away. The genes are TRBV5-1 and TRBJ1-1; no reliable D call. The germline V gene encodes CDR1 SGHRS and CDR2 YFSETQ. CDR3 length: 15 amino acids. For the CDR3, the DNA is TGCGCCAGCAGCTTGGGTCAGTCCATGAACACTGTAGCTTTCTTT. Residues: CASSLGQSMNTVAFF.

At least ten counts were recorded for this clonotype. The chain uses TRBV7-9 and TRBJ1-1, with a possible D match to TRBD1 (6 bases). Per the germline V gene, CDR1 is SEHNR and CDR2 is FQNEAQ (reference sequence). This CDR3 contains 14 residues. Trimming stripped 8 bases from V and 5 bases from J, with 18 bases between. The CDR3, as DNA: TGTGCCAGCTCCTTGGGGGGGGCGGCTACTGAAGCTTTCTTT. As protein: CASSLGGAATEAFF.